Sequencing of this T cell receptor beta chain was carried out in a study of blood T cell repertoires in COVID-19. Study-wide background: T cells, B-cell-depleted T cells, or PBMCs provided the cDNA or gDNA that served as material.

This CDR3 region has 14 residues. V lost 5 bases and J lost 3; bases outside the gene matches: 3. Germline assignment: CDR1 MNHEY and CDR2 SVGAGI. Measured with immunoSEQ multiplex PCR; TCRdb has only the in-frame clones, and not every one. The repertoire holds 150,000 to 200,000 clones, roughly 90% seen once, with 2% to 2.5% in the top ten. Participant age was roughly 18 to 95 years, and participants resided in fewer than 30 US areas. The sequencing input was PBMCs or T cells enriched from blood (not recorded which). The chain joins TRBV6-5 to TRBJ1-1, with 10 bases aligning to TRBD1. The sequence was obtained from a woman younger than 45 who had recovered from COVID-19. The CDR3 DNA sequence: TGTGCCAGCAGTCGACAGGGGGCATACACTGAAGCTTTCTTT. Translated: CASSRQGAYTEAFF.